The clone carrying this T cell receptor beta chain showed up just a few times. The antigen is unknown. Before they underwent DNA extraction, samples held roughly 0.95-11 million cryopreserved PBMC. The sample comes from a study of long-term antiretroviral therapy in people with HIV. Survey-level resolution applied to immunoSEQ assay v3.0. The target of sequencing was about 40,000-50,000 T-cell genomes per sample. Some clones are missing from TCRdb's copy, which holds only in-frame ones; the method was immunoSEQ multiplex PCR. The table includes about 22,000 clones, over 75% detected once. The V gene lost 2 bases and the J gene lost 5 bases, with 13 bases spanning the gap. The CDR3 runs 15 residues. The V gene's germline CDR1 is KGHSH and CDR2 LQKENI. Overall study results and limits: Diversity went up after ART and still fell short of transplant donor controls. The range of CDR3 lengths in HIV repertoires proved narrower than that found in controls.

The source is a man between 60 and 75 years old with HIV. This sequence joins TRBV18 and TRBJ1-5; tentatively, D is TRBD1 (6 bases). Source: unsorted PBMCs, taken 0.6 years after starting antiretroviral therapy. CDR3 in amino acids: CASSPTGGWDQPQHF. In DNA, the CDR3 is TGTGCCAGCTCACCAACGGGGGGCTGGGATCAGCCCCAGCATTTT.